A single sample is the source of the 21 T cell receptor beta chains below, sequenced in a study of blood T cell repertoires in COVID-19. Measured with immunoSEQ multiplex PCR; TCRdb has only the in-frame clones, and not every one. The table has over 200,000 clones, roughly 76% seen once. What was sequenced was peripheral blood. These receptors all come from a human donor in a cohort sampled during active COVID-19.

This clone has just one count. V gene TRBV10-3 combines with J gene TRBJ2-2, with TRBD2 matching 11 bases. From germline, CDR1 is ENHRY and CDR2 SYGVKD. V trimming: 8 bases; J trimming: 5 bases; junction bases outside the gene matches: 7. The CDR3 totals 15 residues. The CDR3, as DNA: TGTGCCATCTATGGGGGACTAGCGGCTACCGGGGAGCTGTTTTTT. Protein product: CAIYGGLAATGELFF.

The chain combines TRBV7-3 with TRBJ2-5; D may be TRBD2 (6 bases). The CDR3 spans 13 residues. With 4 bases removed from V and 4 bases from J, the gap between germline ends came to 10 bases. The germline V gene encodes CDR1 SGHTA and CDR2 FQGTGA. CDR3 sequence (DNA): TGTGCCAGCAGCTCCTGGGGAGGAGAGACCCAGTACTTC. Residues: CASSSWGGETQYF.

The CDR3: CASSLGAGGLYTEAFF. CDR3 in DNA: TGTGCCAGCAGCTTGGGGGCTGGGGGCTTGTACACTGAAGCTTTCTTT. The chain links TRBV5-8 to TRBJ1-1, with D possibly matching TRBD1 (6 bases). The CDR3 runs to 16 residues. Looked up from germline, CDR1 is SGHTS and CDR2 is YDEGEE. V gave up 0 bases and J gave up 3 bases, with 15 bases separating them.

The chain carries TRBV24-1 and TRBJ2-7; tentative D call: TRBD2 (6 bases). Trimming pared 9 bases from V and 3 bases from J, leaving 11 bases between. Germline V gene lookup returns CDR1 KGHDR and CDR2 SFDVKD. CDR3 length equals 12 residues. For the CDR3, the DNA is TGTGCCACCGGAGGGAGCAGCTACGAGCAGTACTTC. Amino acids: CATGGSSYEQYF.

V is TRBV4-1 and J is TRBJ1-1; TRBD1 might be the D (5 bases). Trimming removed 4 bases from V and 1 base from J, with 13 bases in between. The CDR3 runs 15 residues. The germline gives CDR1 MGHRA, CDR2 YSYEKL. The CDR3, as DNA: TGCGCCAGCAGCCTGATACGGGGGACGAACACTGAAGCTTTCTTT. Amino acids: CASSLIRGTNTEAFF.

The rearrangement joins TRBV28 to TRBJ2-1; 16 nucleotides line up with TRBD2. In germline, CDR1 is MDHEN, CDR2 SYDVKM. This CDR3 has 17 amino acids. Germline trimming cut 6 bases from V and 10 bases from J; bases unmatched to any gene: 12. The CDR3 region is CASSDLGTSGRVSEQFF. The CDR3 DNA reads TGTGCCAGCAGCGACCTCGGGACTAGCGGGAGGGTGAGCGAGCAGTTCTTC.

The J gene is TRBJ2-7, the V gene TRBV6-6; the D gene is possibly TRBD2 (5 bases). Trimming pared 6 bases from V and 0 bases from J, leaving 12 bases between. The length of the CDR3 is 14 residues. CDR1 and CDR2 (germline): MNHNY, SVGAGI (reference sequence). In nucleotides, the CDR3 is TGTGCCAGCAGCCCCCGTGAGGGCTCCTACGAGCAGTACTTC. Translation gives CASSPREGSYEQYF.

V is TRBV6-6 and J is TRBJ2-3; 7 bases align to TRBD2. The CDR3 is made up of 16 amino acids. Unmatched junction bases numbered 10, after V lost 5 bases and J lost 2 bases. Germline-derived CDR1 and CDR2 are MNHNY and SVGAGI (reference sequence). The CDR3 region has the DNA TGTGCCAGCAGTCACCTAGCGGCCTTTTACACAGATACGCAGTATTTT. Translating gives CASSHLAAFYTDTQYF.

This rearrangement joins TRBV4-2 to TRBJ2-3; maybe TRBD2 (7 bases). Germline CDR1 and CDR2: LGHNA and YNFKEQ. The CDR3 loop spans 16 amino acids. V was shortened by 0 bases and J by 11 bases, with 21 bases between the two germline ends. The CDR3 DNA follows: TGTGCCAGCAGCCAAGATTTGGGAGGGAGGGGGTTAAGGCAGTATTTT. Its protein product is CASSQDLGGRGLRQYF.

This clone has a handful of counts. The chain combines TRBV7-9 with TRBJ1-3; 7 positions match TRBD1. Germline V gives CDR1 SEHNR, CDR2 FQNEAQ (reference sequence). With 5 bases clipped from V and 1 base from J, the junction kept 11 bases outside the gene matches. This CDR3 comprises 17 residues. CDR3 nucleotide sequence: TGTGCCAGCAGCCAAAACCGGGACAGATTTTCTGGAAACACCATATATTTT. This sequence encodes CASSQNRDRFSGNTIYF.

The rearrangement uses TRBV7-2 and TRBJ2-7, with TRBD2 matching over 9 bases. The CDR3 contains 15 residues. Trimming took 3 bases from V and 0 from J; bases not matched to a gene: 3. Germline V gene lookup returns CDR1 SGHTA and CDR2 FQGNSA. The CDR3 DNA sequence: TGTGCCAGCAGCTTTATAGCGGGAGTCTCCTACGAGCAGTACTTC. Protein sequence: CASSFIAGVSYEQYF.

In regard to this clone: The sample has other DNA sequences that encode this CDR3 too. The chain joins TRBV5-6 to TRBJ2-7; maybe TRBD2 (5 bases). This CDR3 has 13 amino acids. Trimming took 1 base from V and 4 from J, leaving 9 bases between them. Germline CDR1 reads SGHDT; CDR2 reads YYEEEE. The CDR3 DNA reads as TGTGCCAGCAGCTTGACTAGAAGGTACGAGCAGTACTTC. It codes for CASSLTRRYEQYF.

The chain uses TRBV7-2 and TRBJ1-1, with D maybe TRBD1 (5 bases). This CDR3 contains 13 residues. With 2 bases removed from V and 4 bases from J, the gap between germline ends came to 8 bases. The germline gives CDR1 SGHTA, CDR2 FQGNSA. CDR3: CASSLLTATEAFF. CDR3 sequence (DNA): TGTGCCAGCAGCTTATTGACAGCCACTGAAGCTTTCTTT.

This clone was seen only once. This chain links TRBV18 with TRBJ1-6, with unresolved D. The germline CDR1 and CDR2 sequences are KGHSH and LQKENI. CDR3 length: 13 amino acids. Trimming left V 3 bases short and J 10 bases short, with 10 bases between. CDR3 region: CASSPEGGSPLHF. The DNA of the CDR3 is TGTGCCAGCTCACCGGAGGGAGGCTCACCCCTCCACTTT.

The J gene is TRBJ1-2, the V gene TRBV7-9; TRBD1 matches at 12 bases. Per germline, CDR1 SEHNR and CDR2 FQNEAQ (reference sequence). With V trimmed by 5 bases and J by 4 bases, 11 bases remained unmatched. This CDR3 has 17 amino acids. The CDR3: CASSPGPGQGAFYGYTF. The CDR3 DNA sequence: TGTGCCAGCAGCCCCGGACCGGGACAGGGGGCCTTCTATGGCTACACCTTC.

The chain joins TRBV29-1 to TRBJ2-2, with TRBD1 as a possible D gene (5 bases). The CDR3 totals 14 residues. Germline V gives CDR1 SQVTM, CDR2 ANQGSEA. The ends were cut back, 5 bases at V and 6 bases at J, with 16 bases in the middle. The CDR3 is CSVPQGLTAGELFF. CDR3 sequence (DNA): TGCAGCGTTCCCCAGGGCCTTACCGCCGGGGAGCTGTTTTTT.

This chain joins TRBV6-5 and TRBJ1-6; possible D gene TRBD1, 5 bases. The CDR3 contains 13 residues. The V end lost 1 base, the J end lost 7 bases, and 5 bases lay between the germline ends. Germline V gene data show CDR1 as MNHEY and CDR2 as SVGAGI. As DNA, the CDR3 is TGTGCCAGCAGTTACTACAGGAATTCACCCCTCCACTTT. This translates into CASSYYRNSPLHF.

The chain joins TRBV14 to TRBJ2-7; D remains ambiguous. CDR1 is SGHDN, CDR2 FVKESK, per germline. V was shortened by 1 base and J by 2 bases, with 3 bases between the two germline ends. The CDR3 loop spans 12 amino acids. CDR3 bases: TGTGCCAGCAGCCAAGTCACCTACGAGCAGTACTTC. This gives the protein CASSQVTYEQYF.

This clone was observed a handful of times. The V call is TRBV27, the J call TRBJ1-6; 7 positions agree with TRBD1. The CDR3 loop spans 15 amino acids. With V trimmed by 6 bases and J by 6 bases, 8 bases remained unmatched. CDR1 and CDR2 from the germline V gene are MNHEY and SMNVEV (reference sequence). The CDR3 reads CASRRLGQINSPLHF. In DNA, the CDR3 is TGTGCCAGCAGACGCCTGGGACAGATTAATTCACCCCTCCACTTT.

The chain carries TRBV6-5 and TRBJ1-4, with D possibly being TRBD1 (5 bases). Trimming removed 8 bases from V and 8 bases from J, with 21 bases in between. Germline assignment: CDR1 MNHEY and CDR2 SVGAGI. The CDR3 length is 15 residues. CDR3 sequence reads: CASWEGWGDREKLFF. The CDR3 DNA reads as TGTGCCAGCTGGGAGGGGTGGGGGGATAGGGAAAAACTGTTTTTT.

This clone was picked up a small number of times. The V and J genes are TRBV6-1 and TRBJ1-6, with 8 bases lining up with TRBD1. The ends lost 4 bases at V and 9 bases at J; junction bases unmatched: 11. CDR1 is MNHNS and CDR2 is SASEGT in the germline V gene. CDR3 length equals 16 residues. CDR3: CASSAWRTGPRSPLHF. The CDR3 DNA follows: TGTGCCAGCAGTGCCTGGCGGACAGGGCCCCGTTCACCCCTCCACTTT.